This T cell receptor (beta chain) was recorded in a study of T cells in Graves' hyperthyroidism and ophthalmopathy (dated by TCRdb to about 2019). For the wider study: Peripheral blood was sampled at the time of initial diagnosis, prior to any treatment. To identify TCR V-J signatures that set the groups apart, the researchers used a discovery cohort of about a hundred patients, made up of approximately 43 with Graves' ophthalmopathy and around 58 with stable Graves' hyperthyroidism. An independent validation cohort of 18 to 20 hyperthyroidism patients and about 15 patients who later progressed to ophthalmopathy tested prospective prediction of ophthalmopathy. The 100 discovery patients were randomly split 7:3 into training and test sets. In addition, the study compared T-cell repertoires in thyroid tissue and in blood from about 6 Graves' hyperthyroidism patients. After sampling, hyperthyroidism patients received methimazole starting at 30 mg daily, and ophthalmopathy patients received high-dose intravenous methylprednisolone. According to the paper, TCR Vbeta CDR3 sequencing was carried out on 120 to 150 peripheral blood samples, which came from fewer than 50 ophthalmopathy, 75 or so hyperthyroidism and around 17 progressor patients.

This clonotype has just a few counts. Its antigen is not yet known. Nothing much larger sits one base from this clone, and base qualities are not available. Here is what the overall study found, with its caveats: Sample size was not statistically predetermined, and blinding of investigators to group allocation was not performed. In validation, the model predicted progression to ophthalmopathy with approximately 70% sensitivity and about 72% specificity, a median of about 6.7 months before onset. Ophthalmopathy was separated from stable hyperthyroidism by a 13 V-J signature model, with 87.88% sensitivity and roughly 81% specificity obtained in cross-validation and 80%/75% obtained in testing. Most expanded thyroid clonotypes (frequency above 0.001) were also found in blood, which suggests that blood repertoires may mirror thyroid immune responses.

In the ophthalmopathy patients, disease was moderately to severely active, with a Clinical Activity Score of 3 or more, a NOSPECS grade of 4 or more, and a duration of less than 3 months. Any patient with an uncontrolled infection, another autoimmune disease, pregnancy or lactation was excluded. Diagnoses were established on the basis of clinical symptoms, serum thyroxine and TRAb, thyroid ultrasound, and orbital computed tomography. Ficoll-Paque density gradient centrifugation was used to isolate PBMCs from under 11 ml of fresh peripheral blood. Total RNA was extracted using Trizol reagent, and RNA quality was assessed on an Agilent 2100 Bioanalyzer. The CDR3 sequence holds 17 residues, the cysteine and phenylalanine included. Just CDR3 DNA is preserved here, 51 bases in frame from base 1. CDR1 is given as LGHDT and CDR2 as YNNKEL, both from the germline V gene (reference sequence). Deletion took 0 bases off V and 3 bases off J, with a span of 17 bases between the germline ends.

The TCR beta CDR3 regions were amplified from the RNA transcripts. The TCR CDR3 was subjected to a first round of RT-PCR using the HTBI primer set and the Qiagen OneStep RT-PCR kit. Libraries were constructed in a second round of multiplex PCR, after which size selection and purification were carried out. The libraries were sequenced on an Illumina HiSeq2000 using paired-end 100 bp reads. Per the authors' processing: SOAPnuke was used to process the raw data, with reads discarded if the reads contained adapters or uncalled bases, had a mean Phred below 15, or lacked an exact constant-primer or identifier match. High-quality paired reads were merged with COPE v1.2.5, and unique nucleotide sequences were defined as clonotypes. MiTCR v1.1 was used to align the clonotypes against IMGT TRBV, TRBD and TRBJ reference segments. The analysis included only V-J combinations with a frequency above 0.0001, which together covered about 99% of the repertoires. The TCS score was defined as F50 (clonal expansion) divided by E x V (chaos), with BLOSUM62-based TCRdist calculated between CDR3 peptides within each V-J. Welch's t-statistics and random forest reduced roughly 530 V-J features to 10 to 15, which were used in a naive Bayes classifier (R e1071). TCRdb reprocessing: public reads trimmed at Q25 with fastp, clones called with MiXCR, in-frame beta chains kept. Each CDR3 protein gets just one entry, which takes the most common genes and DNA from the rows behind it. These V and J calls rely on TCRdb rather than the paper's analysis. The sample profile shows under 350,000 distinct CDR3 sequences; 17% of them were found once. Roughly 50% of the sample belongs to the ten largest clones.

Sequencing input: blood. Rearrangement joined TRBV3-1 to TRBJ1-1, and the D gene may be TRBD1, 5 bases matching. This TCR derives from a woman aged 60 to 75 with Graves' ophthalmopathy. DNA sequence: TGTGCCAGCAGCCAAGATCTCGTTCCGGGGGGGTACACTGAAGCTTTCTTT. It encodes CASSQDLVPGGYTEAFF.